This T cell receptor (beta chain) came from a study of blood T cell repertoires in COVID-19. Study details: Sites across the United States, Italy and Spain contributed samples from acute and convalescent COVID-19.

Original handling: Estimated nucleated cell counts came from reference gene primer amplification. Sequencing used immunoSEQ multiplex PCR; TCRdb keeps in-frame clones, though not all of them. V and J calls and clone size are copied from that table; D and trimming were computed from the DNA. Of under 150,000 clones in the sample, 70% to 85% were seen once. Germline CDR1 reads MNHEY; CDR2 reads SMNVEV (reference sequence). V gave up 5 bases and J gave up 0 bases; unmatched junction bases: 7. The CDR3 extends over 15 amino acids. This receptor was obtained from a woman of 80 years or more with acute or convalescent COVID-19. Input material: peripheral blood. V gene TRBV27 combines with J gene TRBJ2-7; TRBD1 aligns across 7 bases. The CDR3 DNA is TGTGCCAGCAGTCCGACAGGGCCAAGCTCCTACGAGCAGTACTTC. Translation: CASSPTGPSSYEQYF.